The clone carrying this T cell receptor (beta chain) has only a few counts. This CDR3 has 15 amino acids. This record belongs to a study of shared clonotypes between healthy human individuals. Assay execution took place at the deep level. Data came from immunoSEQ multiplex PCR; TCRdb stores just in-frame clones and leaves some out. The table lists nearly 1 million clones, approximately 80% of them singletons. Sequencing was carried out using memory CD4+ T cells sorted from blood. Specified subset: CD45RA-negative fraction. This sequence originates from a man aged 18 to 29 in good health. The chain employs TRBV21-1 and TRBJ2-1; no DNA check was done on the table's D call, TRBD2. TRBV21-1 is termed a pseudogene. The CDR3 loop reads CASSPGEGGYNEQFF. CDR3 DNA: TGTGCCAGCAGCCCAGGGGAGGGAGGATACAATGAGCAGTTCTTC.